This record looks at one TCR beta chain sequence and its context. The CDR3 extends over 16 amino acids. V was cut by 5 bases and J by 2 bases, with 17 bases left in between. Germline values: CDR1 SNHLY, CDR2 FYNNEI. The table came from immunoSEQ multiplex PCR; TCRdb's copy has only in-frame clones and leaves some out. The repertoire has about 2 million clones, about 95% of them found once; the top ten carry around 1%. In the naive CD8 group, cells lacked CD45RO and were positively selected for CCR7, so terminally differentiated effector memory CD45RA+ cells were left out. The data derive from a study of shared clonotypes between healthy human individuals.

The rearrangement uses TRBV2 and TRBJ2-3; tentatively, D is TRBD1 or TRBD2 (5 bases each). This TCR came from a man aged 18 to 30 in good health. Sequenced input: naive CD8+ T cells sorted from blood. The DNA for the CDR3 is TGTGCCAGCAGTCGTTGGGGCCCCGGGGACACAGATACGCAGTATTTT. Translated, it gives CASSRWGPGDTDTQYF. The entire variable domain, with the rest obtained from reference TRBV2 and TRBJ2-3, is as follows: EPEVTQTPSHQVTQMGQEVILRCVPISNHLYFYWYRQILGQKVEFLVSFYNNEISEKSEIFDDQFSVERPDGSNFTLKIRSTKLEDSAMYFCASSRWGPGDTDTQYFGPGTRLTVL.